The 28 T cell receptor beta chains below all came from one sample that was sequenced in a study of blood T cell repertoires in COVID-19. The repertoire was sequenced with immunoSEQ multiplex PCR; TCRdb's copy has only in-frame clones and lacks some. The sample shows approximately 290,000 clones, roughly 90% of them seen only once. Material for sequencing was PBMCs or T cells enriched from blood (not recorded which). Every receptor here comes from a woman in her 30s who had recovered from COVID-19.

The chain employs TRBV28 and TRBJ2-1, with 8 nucleotides matching TRBD2. CDR1 and CDR2 from the germline V gene are MDHEN and SYDVKM. Germline trimming cut 3 bases from V and 3 bases from J; bases unmatched to any gene: 4. The CDR3 is 15 amino acids. CDR3: CASSFGTRNYNEQFF. For the CDR3, the DNA is TGTGCCAGCAGTTTTGGGACTAGAAACTACAATGAGCAGTTCTTC. The full variable domain, completed using reference TRBV28 and TRBJ2-1, is DVKVTQSSRYLVKRTGEKVFLECVQDMDHENMFWYRQDPGLGLRLIYFSYDVKMKEKGDIPEGYSVSREKKERFSLILESASTNQTSMYLCASSFGTRNYNEQFFGPGTRLTVL.

The V and J genes are TRBV5-1 and TRBJ1-2; 8 bases align to TRBD1. Looked up from germline, CDR1 is SGHRS and CDR2 is YFSETQ. Trimming at V came to 5 bases and at J to 7 bases, leaving 7 bases not matched to a gene. This CDR3 has 13 amino acids. The CDR3 nucleotides are TGCGCCAGCAGTCCTGGACAGGGCTCTGGCTACACCTTC. Translating gives CASSPGQGSGYTF.

The V gene is TRBV6-5, the J gene TRBJ2-3; 7 nucleotides agree with TRBD2. Germline-derived CDR1 and CDR2 are MNHEY and SVGAGI. The CDR3 covers 15 residues. With V trimmed by 5 bases and J by 3 bases, 8 bases remained unmatched. The CDR3 protein is CASSLYPGGTDTQYF. The CDR3, as DNA: TGTGCCAGCAGTCTCTACCCGGGAGGTACAGATACGCAGTATTTT.

The rearrangement joins TRBV2 to TRBJ1-6, with TRBD1 matching over 8 bases. Germline trimming cut 7 bases from V and 8 bases from J; bases unmatched to any gene: 4. The CDR3 is 13 residues long. The V gene's germline CDR1 is SNHLY and CDR2 FYNNEI. The CDR3 is CASTGQGDSPLHF. The CDR3 DNA sequence: TGTGCCAGCACTGGACAGGGTGATTCACCCCTCCACTTT.

V usage is TRBV4-2 and J usage is TRBJ1-1; D uncertain. V was shortened by 0 bases and J by 7 bases, with 12 bases between the two germline ends. Germline-derived CDR1 and CDR2 are LGHNA and YNFKEQ. The CDR3 is 14 residues long. CDR3 sequence reads: CASSQEQQPVEAFF. The CDR3 nucleotides are TGTGCCAGCAGCCAAGAACAACAGCCGGTTGAAGCTTTCTTT.

The chain couples TRBV7-6 to TRBJ2-3; 7 nucleotides line up with TRBD2. The junction had 8 bases not matched to a gene; V was cut back by 1 base and J by 1 base. Germline CDR1 reads SGHVS; CDR2 reads FNYEAQ. This CDR3 is 17 amino acids long. The CDR3 region has the DNA TGTGCCAGCAGCTTAGGAATAAGCGGGATACGCACAGATACGCAGTATTTT. Its translation is CASSLGISGIRTDTQYF. Looking up the rest from reference TRBV7-6 and TRBJ2-3 gives the full variable domain: GAGVSQSPRYKVTKRGQDVALRCDPISGHVSLYWYRQALGQGPEFLTYFNYEAQQDKSGLPNDRFSAERPEGSISTLTIQRTEQRDSAMYRCASSLGISGIRTDTQYFGPGTRLTVL.

The rearrangement joins TRBV6-5 to TRBJ2-2; 7 bases agree with TRBD1. V trimming: 8 bases; J trimming: 1 base; junction bases outside the gene matches: 1. The CDR3 totals 13 residues. Looked up from germline, CDR1 is MNHEY and CDR2 is SVGAGI. Written as DNA, the CDR3 is TGTGCCAGCGGGACAGTGAACACCGGGGAGCTGTTTTTT. Its protein product is CASGTVNTGELFF.

The chain employs TRBV9 and TRBJ2-7; possible D gene TRBD2, 5 bases. The V and J ends lost 4 bases and 4 bases respectively, with 18 bases between them. This CDR3 is 15 amino acids long. The V gene's germline CDR1 is SGDLS and CDR2 YYNGEE. CDR3 coding DNA: TGTGCCAGCAGCCCGTTAAGCGGACTTTCATACGAGCAGTACTTC. Translated: CASSPLSGLSYEQYF.

This clone has more than one count but fewer than ten. CDR3 region: CASSEQGGGYTF. The DNA for the CDR3 is TGTGCCAGCAGTGAACAGGGGGGTGGCTACACCTTC. The gene calls are TRBV25-1 and TRBJ1-2; TRBD1 agrees at 7 bases. The CDR3 covers 12 residues. Germline V gene lookup returns CDR1 MGHDK and CDR2 SYGVNS. Trimming cost V 2 bases and J 7 bases; bases outside gene matches: 1.

This chain links TRBV11-2 with TRBJ1-6; 8 nucleotides match TRBD1. Germline V gene lookup returns CDR1 SGHAT and CDR2 FQNNGV. This CDR3 has 13 residues. V was pared by 5 bases and J by 10 bases, with 4 bases of the junction left unmatched. In DNA, the CDR3 is TGTGCCAGCAGCGCCGACAGGGGCTCACCCCTCCACTTT. As protein: CASSADRGSPLHF.

The V and J genes are TRBV14 and TRBJ2-2; D not certain. V lost 2 bases, J lost 0 bases, and 13 bases lay in between. CDR1 is SGHDN, CDR2 FVKESK, per germline. The length of the CDR3 is 17 residues. The CDR3 DNA sequence: TGTGCCAGCAGCCAAAGGATATTTCTAGCGAACACCGGGGAGCTGTTTTTT. Translation gives CASSQRIFLANTGELFF. Full variable domain (outside the CDR3, taken from reference TRBV14 and TRBJ2-2): EAGVTQFPSHSVIEKGQTVTLRCDPISGHDNLYWYRRVMGKEIKFLLHFVKESKQDESGMPNNRFLAERTGGTYSTLKVQPAELEDSGVYFCASSQRIFLANTGELFFGEGSRLTVL.

The V and J genes are TRBV27 and TRBJ2-2; 7 positions agree with TRBD2. Unmatched junction bases numbered 3, after V lost 5 bases and J lost 0 bases. Germline CDR1 reads MNHEY; CDR2 reads SMNVEV (reference sequence). The CDR3 is made up of 15 amino acids. Here the CDR3 DNA reads TGTGCCAGCAGTGGGGCGGGAGCGAACACCGGGGAGCTGTTTTTT. Residues: CASSGAGANTGELFF.

The chain carries TRBV6-1 and TRBJ2-2; tentative D call: TRBD1 (5 bases). V was trimmed by 2 bases and J by 5 bases, leaving 24 bases between them. Germline-derived CDR1 and CDR2 are MNHNS and SASEGT. CDR3 size: 19 residues. CDR3 nucleotide sequence: TGTGCCAGCAGTGAACCACCTCTGCCGTGGCAGGGTGAAACCGGGGAGCTGTTTTTT. Protein sequence: CASSEPPLPWQGETGELFF.

V is TRBV20-1 and J is TRBJ1-4, with a tentative D call TRBD1 (5 bases). The CDR3 has 15 residues. The ends were cut back, 3 bases at V and 4 bases at J, with 15 bases in the middle. CDR1 DFQATT and CDR2 SNEGSKA come from the germline V gene (reference sequence). CDR3 residues: CSASVFGDFNEKLFF. The CDR3 DNA reads TGCAGTGCTAGTGTATTCGGGGACTTTAATGAAAAACTGTTTTTT.

The V and J genes are TRBV7-3 and TRBJ2-3, with 10 bases identical to TRBD2. Trimming took 5 bases from V and 5 from J; bases not matched to a gene: 7. Germline CDR1 and CDR2: SGHTA and FQGTGA. CDR3 length equals 15 residues. CDR3 nucleotides: TGTGCCAGCAGCGCCTACCTAGCGGGAGTAGATACGCAGTATTTT. Residues: CASSAYLAGVDTQYF.

The rearrangement uses TRBV10-3 and TRBJ2-3, with D unresolved. Germline CDR1 and CDR2: ENHRY and SYGVKD. V lost 11 bases, J lost 0 bases, and 9 bases lay in between. The length of the CDR3 is 12 residues. In nucleotides, the CDR3 is TGTGCCTCGCAGTCTAGCACAGATACGCAGTATTTT. This codes for CASQSSTDTQYF.

The chain couples TRBV28 to TRBJ2-5, with D perhaps TRBD1 (5 bases). Germline V CDR1 and CDR2: MDHEN, SYDVKM. Trimming pared 3 bases from V and 1 base from J, leaving 15 bases between. The CDR3 has 16 residues. The CDR3 region is CASSFGKWGPQETQYF. The DNA for the CDR3 is TGTGCCAGCAGTTTTGGGAAATGGGGCCCCCAAGAGACCCAGTACTTC. The variable domain in full, completed from reference TRBV28 and TRBJ2-5, reads DVKVTQSSRYLVKRTGEKVFLECVQDMDHENMFWYRQDPGLGLRLIYFSYDVKMKEKGDIPEGYSVSREKKERFSLILESASTNQTSMYLCASSFGKWGPQETQYFGPGTRLLVL.

This clone came up once. The chain recombines TRBV6-5 with TRBJ2-7; 13 nucleotides line up with TRBD2. The CDR3 sequence is 15 residues long. Unmatched junction bases numbered 6, after V lost 3 bases and J lost 7 bases. From germline, CDR1 is MNHEY and CDR2 SVGAGI. The CDR3 bases are TGTGCCAGCAGTTATGGGACTAGCGGGACCTCGGAGCAGTACTTC. This encodes CASSYGTSGTSEQYF.

The gene calls are TRBV18 and TRBJ1-4; D call uncertain. Germline CDR1 KGHSH, CDR2 LQKENI. V lost 4 bases and J lost 7, with 10 bases in between. The CDR3 runs 13 residues. The DNA of the CDR3 is TGTGCCAGCTCACATGGCCGAGGTGAAAAACTGTTTTTT. It codes for CASSHGRGEKLFF.

The rearrangement uses TRBV5-1 and TRBJ2-1, with 11 bases lining up with TRBD2. Germline CDR1 reads SGHRS; CDR2 reads YFSETQ. The CDR3 consists of 16 residues. Germline trimming cut 1 base from V and 7 bases from J; bases unmatched to any gene: 7. The CDR3 DNA reads TGCGCCAGCAGCTTGTCTTGGACTAGCGGGTTTAATGAGCAGTTCTTC. Its translation: CASSLSWTSGFNEQFF.

The chain combines TRBV4-3 with TRBJ2-2, with a weak D call TRBD1 (6 bases). CDR3 length: 17 amino acids. V was clipped by 0 bases and J by 3 bases, with 14 bases between them. CDR1 is LGHNA and CDR2 is YSLEER in the germline V gene. The CDR3 DNA reads as TGCGCCAGCAGCCAAGACCCAGGGGCCGTATACACCGGGGAGCTGTTTTTT. Translating it yields CASSQDPGAVYTGELFF.

This chain joins TRBV28 and TRBJ1-6; D uncertain. This CDR3 is 12 amino acids long. Germline CDR1 reads MDHEN; CDR2 reads SYDVKM. The germline V and J ends were trimmed by 8 bases and 13 bases, with 15 bases remaining between them. The CDR3 DNA reads TGTGCCAGCGGCCCGGGAGGTCTGCCCCTCCACTTT. It translates to CASGPGGLPLHF.

J is TRBJ1-1 and V is TRBV6-5; D perhaps matches TRBD1 (6 bases). Trimming shortened V by 6 bases and J by 6 bases, and 20 bases separated the two germline ends. Germline V gene lookup returns CDR1 MNHEY and CDR2 SVGAGI. The CDR3 consists of 15 residues. The DNA of the CDR3 is TGTGCCAGCAGCACAAGGGGGTGGGGGCAACCTGAAGCTTTCTTT. Residues: CASSTRGWGQPEAFF.

J is TRBJ2-7 and V is TRBV7-9, with TRBD1 matching over 10 bases. The germline V gene has CDR1 SEHNR and CDR2 FQNEAQ (reference sequence). Trimming at V came to 10 bases and at J to 4 bases, leaving 13 bases not matched to a gene. This CDR3 is built from 15 residues. The CDR3: CATGRGQGIGYEQYF. CDR3 nucleotide sequence: TGTGCCACCGGACGGGGACAGGGGATTGGGTACGAGCAGTACTTC.

The rearrangement uses TRBV19 and TRBJ2-1, with D perhaps TRBD1 (7 bases). CDR3 length equals 12 residues. Trimming left V 7 bases short and J 7 bases short, with 11 bases between. Germline V CDR1 and CDR2: LNHDA, SQIVND (reference sequence). CDR3 nucleotide sequence: TGTGCCAGTATGGAGGGGGCGAATGAGCAGTTCTTC. It yields the protein CASMEGANEQFF.

The chain links TRBV7-3 to TRBJ2-1; D might be TRBD2 (5 bases). This CDR3 has 14 amino acids. The V and J ends lost 4 bases and 4 bases respectively, with 11 bases between them. Germline V gene data show CDR1 as SGHTA and CDR2 as FQGTGA. CDR3 in amino acids: CASSSNSVYNEQFF. The CDR3 DNA follows: TGTGCCAGCAGCTCTAATAGCGTTTACAATGAGCAGTTCTTC.

V gene TRBV11-1 combines with J gene TRBJ2-2; 7 bases agree with TRBD1. Germline V gene lookup returns CDR1 SGHAT and CDR2 FQDESV (reference sequence). CDR3 length: 14 amino acids. The V segment lost 2 bases and the J segment 3 bases; nucleotides outside the gene matches: 0. The DNA of the CDR3 is TGTGCCAGCAGCTTACAGGGGGACACCGGGGAGCTGTTTTTT. Protein: CASSLQGDTGELFF.

The J gene is TRBJ2-5, the V gene TRBV5-6; possibly TRBD1 for D (6 bases). The CDR3 is 15 residues long. V was pared by 5 bases and J by 4 bases, with 18 bases between. CDR1 is SGHDT, CDR2 YYEEEE, per germline. CDR3 in DNA: TGTGCCAGCAGGAACATAGGGGGAGTTAGAGAGACCCAGTACTTC. Its protein is CASRNIGGVRETQYF. Together with reference TRBV5-6 and TRBJ2-5, the CDR3 gives the full variable domain: DAGVTQSPTHLIKTRGQQVTLRCSPKSGHDTVSWYQQALGQGPQFIFQYYEEEERQRGNFPDRFSGHQFPNYSSELNVNALLLGDSALYLCASRNIGGVRETQYFGPGTRLLVL.